This T cell receptor beta chain comes out of a study of T-cell reconstitution after alpha-beta-depleted transplantation in children. The V and J ends lost 2 bases and 5 bases respectively, with 10 bases between them. In germline, CDR1 is MNHEY, CDR2 SVGEGT. The CDR3 runs to 14 residues. A TCRbeta library incorporating unique molecular identifiers was prepared. TCRdb processed the PCR reads anew with MiXCR; each CDR3 protein has one entry. The data hold hundreds of thousands of distinct CDR3 sequences, with around 13% observed a single time. This clonotype was recorded at least ten times. The source was PBMCs from the stem cell graft donor, collected from the stem cell graft. The origin of this receptor is a human donor who donated a stem cell graft to a child with acute lymphoblastic leukemia. The chain combines TRBV6-2 or TRBV6-3 with TRBJ1-5; possibly TRBD1 for D (5 bases). The CDR3 sequence: CASSYGGKHQPQHF. The CDR3 DNA reads TGTGCCAGCAGTTACGGGGGGAAACATCAGCCCCAGCATTTT.